The present T cell receptor (beta chain) was sequenced within a study of control samples from healthy donors and cancer patients. The V gene end was trimmed by 4 bases and the J gene end by 4 bases; junction bases not matched to a gene: 6. The germline V gene has CDR1 MGHDK and CDR2 SYGVNS. The CDR3 runs 14 residues. This clone was seen a few times. Using immunoSEQ multiplex PCR, the repertoire was profiled, and TCRdb retains in-frame clones only, with some absent. The data contain approximately 65,000 clones, 85% to 90% of them singletons. The chain couples TRBV25-1 to TRBJ1-2, with 7 bases fitting TRBD1. The sequence derives from a man aged 60-69 years with lung cancer. The sample comprised PBMCs. In nucleotides, the CDR3 is TGTGCCAGCAGTGCGACAGGGAGACGCTATGGCTACACCTTC. This translates into CASSATGRRYGYTF.